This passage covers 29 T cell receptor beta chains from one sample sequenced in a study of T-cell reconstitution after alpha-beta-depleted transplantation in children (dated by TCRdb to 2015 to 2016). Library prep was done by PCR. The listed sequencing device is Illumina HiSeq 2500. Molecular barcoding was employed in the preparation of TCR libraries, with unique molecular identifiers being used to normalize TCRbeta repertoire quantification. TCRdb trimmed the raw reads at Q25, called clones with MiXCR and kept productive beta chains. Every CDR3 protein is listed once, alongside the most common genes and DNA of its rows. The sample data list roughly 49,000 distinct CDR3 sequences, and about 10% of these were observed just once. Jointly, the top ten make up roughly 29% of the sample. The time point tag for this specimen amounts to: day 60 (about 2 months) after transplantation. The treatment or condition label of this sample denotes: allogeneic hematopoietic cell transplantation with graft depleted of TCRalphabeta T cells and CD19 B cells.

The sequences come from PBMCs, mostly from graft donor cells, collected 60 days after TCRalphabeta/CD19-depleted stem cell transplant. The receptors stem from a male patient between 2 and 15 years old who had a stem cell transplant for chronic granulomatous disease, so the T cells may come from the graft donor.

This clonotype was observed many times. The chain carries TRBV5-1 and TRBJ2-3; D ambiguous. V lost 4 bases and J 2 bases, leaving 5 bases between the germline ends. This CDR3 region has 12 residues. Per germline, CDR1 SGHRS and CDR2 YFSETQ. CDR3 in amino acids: CASSQNTDTQYF. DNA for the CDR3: TGCGCCAGCAGCCAAAACACAGATACGCAGTATTTT.

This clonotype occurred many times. The CDR3 DNA reads as TGTGCCAATAAGGGGGACTACGAGCAGTACTTC. Residues: CANKGDYEQYF. The chain employs TRBV27 and TRBJ2-7, with D maybe TRBD1 (6 bases). Trimming shortened V by 10 bases and J by 3 bases, and 10 bases separated the two germline ends. The CDR3 totals 11 residues. CDR1 and CDR2 from the germline V gene are MNHEY and SMNVEV (reference sequence).

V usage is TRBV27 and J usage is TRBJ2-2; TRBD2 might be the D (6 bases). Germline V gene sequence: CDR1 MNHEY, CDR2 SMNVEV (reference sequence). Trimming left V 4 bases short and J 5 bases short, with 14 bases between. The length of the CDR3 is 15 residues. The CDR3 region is CASSSRRGWTGELFF. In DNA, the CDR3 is TGTGCCAGCAGTTCCCGGCGGGGTTGGACCGGGGAGCTGTTTTTT.

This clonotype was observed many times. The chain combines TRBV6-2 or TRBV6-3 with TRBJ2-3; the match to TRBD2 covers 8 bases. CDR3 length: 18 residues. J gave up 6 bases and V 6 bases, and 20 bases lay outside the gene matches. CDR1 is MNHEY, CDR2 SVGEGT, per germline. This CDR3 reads CASRNLPPAGAVWDTQYF. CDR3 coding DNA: TGTGCCAGCAGGAACCTCCCTCCAGCGGGAGCGGTGTGGGATACGCAGTATTTT.

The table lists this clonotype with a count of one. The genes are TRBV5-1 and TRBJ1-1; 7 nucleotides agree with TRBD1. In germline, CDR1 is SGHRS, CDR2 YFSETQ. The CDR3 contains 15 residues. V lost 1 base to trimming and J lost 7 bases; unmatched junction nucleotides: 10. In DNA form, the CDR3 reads TGCGCCAGCAGCTTGAGACCACAGGGGATAAATGAAGCTTTCTTT. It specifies CASSLRPQGINEAFF.

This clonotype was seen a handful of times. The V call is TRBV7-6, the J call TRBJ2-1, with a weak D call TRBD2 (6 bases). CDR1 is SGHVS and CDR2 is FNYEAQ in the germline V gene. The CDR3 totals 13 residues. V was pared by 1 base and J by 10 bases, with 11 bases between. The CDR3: CASSLDEAGEQFF. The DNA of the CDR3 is TGTGCCAGCAGCTTAGACGAGGCGGGAGAGCAGTTCTTC.

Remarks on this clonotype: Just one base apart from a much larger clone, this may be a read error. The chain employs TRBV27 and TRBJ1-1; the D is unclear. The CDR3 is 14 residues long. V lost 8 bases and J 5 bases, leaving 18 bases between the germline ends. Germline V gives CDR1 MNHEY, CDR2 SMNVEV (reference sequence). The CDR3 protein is CASARAGVKTEAFF. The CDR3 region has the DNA TGTGCCAGCGCTAGGGCCGGGGTAAAAACTGAAGCTTTCTTT.

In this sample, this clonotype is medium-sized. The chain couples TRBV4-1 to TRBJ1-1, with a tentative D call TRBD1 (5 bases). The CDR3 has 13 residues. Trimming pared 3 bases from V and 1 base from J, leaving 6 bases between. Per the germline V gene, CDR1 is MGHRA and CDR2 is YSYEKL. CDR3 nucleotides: TGCGCCAGCAGCCAGGACAAGAACACTGAAGCTTTCTTT. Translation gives CASSQDKNTEAFF.

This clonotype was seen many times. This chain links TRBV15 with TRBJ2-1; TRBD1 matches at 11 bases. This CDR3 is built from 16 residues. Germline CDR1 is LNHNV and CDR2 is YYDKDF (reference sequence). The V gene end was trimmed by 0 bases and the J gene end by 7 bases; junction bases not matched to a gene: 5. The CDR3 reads CATSRDPGTGGNEQFF. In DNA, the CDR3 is TGTGCCACCAGCAGAGATCCGGGGACAGGGGGAAATGAGCAGTTCTTC.

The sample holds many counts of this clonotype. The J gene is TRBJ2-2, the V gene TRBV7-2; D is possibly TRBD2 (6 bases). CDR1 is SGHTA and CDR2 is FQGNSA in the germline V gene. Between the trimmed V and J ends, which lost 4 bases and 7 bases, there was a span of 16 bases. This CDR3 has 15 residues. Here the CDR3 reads CASSSGVGFGGELFF. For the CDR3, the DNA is TGTGCCAGCAGCTCGGGAGTGGGATTCGGCGGGGAGCTGTTTTTT.

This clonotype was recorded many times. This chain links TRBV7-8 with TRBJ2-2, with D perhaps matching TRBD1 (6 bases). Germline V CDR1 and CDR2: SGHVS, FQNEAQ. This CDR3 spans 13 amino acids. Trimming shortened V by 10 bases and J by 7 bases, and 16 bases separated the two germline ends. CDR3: CAKAGGDFGELFF. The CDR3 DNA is TGTGCCAAGGCTGGGGGCGACTTCGGGGAGCTGTTTTTT.

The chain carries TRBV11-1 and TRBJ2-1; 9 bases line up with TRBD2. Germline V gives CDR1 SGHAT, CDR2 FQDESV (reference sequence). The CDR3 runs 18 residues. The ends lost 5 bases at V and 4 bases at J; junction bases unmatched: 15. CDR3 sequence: CASSPLGLASFLYNEQFF. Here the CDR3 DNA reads TGTGCCAGCAGCCCACTAGGACTAGCGAGTTTCCTTTACAATGAGCAGTTCTTC.

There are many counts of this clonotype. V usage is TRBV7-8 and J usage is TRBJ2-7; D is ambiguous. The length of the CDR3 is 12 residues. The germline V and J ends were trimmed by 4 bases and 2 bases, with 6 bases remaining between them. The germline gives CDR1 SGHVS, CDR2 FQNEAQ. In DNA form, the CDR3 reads TGTGCCAGCAGCTACCGAGCCTACGAGCAGTACTTC. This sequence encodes CASSYRAYEQYF.

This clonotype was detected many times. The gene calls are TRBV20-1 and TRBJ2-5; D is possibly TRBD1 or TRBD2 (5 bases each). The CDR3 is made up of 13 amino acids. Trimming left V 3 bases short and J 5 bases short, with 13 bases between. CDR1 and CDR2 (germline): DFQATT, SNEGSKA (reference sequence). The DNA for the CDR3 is TGCAGTGCTAGCGGGACCTCAGGGGAGACCCAGTACTTC. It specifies CSASGTSGETQYF.

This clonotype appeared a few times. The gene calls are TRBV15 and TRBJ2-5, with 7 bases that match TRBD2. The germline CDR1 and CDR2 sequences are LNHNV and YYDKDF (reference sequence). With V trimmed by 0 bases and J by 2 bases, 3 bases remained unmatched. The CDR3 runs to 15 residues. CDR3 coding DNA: TGTGCCACCAGCAGAGATCGAGCGGGGCAAGAGACCCAGTACTTC. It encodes CATSRDRAGQETQYF.

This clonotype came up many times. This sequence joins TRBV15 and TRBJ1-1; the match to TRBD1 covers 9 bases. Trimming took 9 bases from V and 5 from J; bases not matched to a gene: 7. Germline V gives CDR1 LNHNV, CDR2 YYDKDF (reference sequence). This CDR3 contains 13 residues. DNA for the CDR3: TGTGCCACTCAACAGGGGGCGAAGACTGAAGCTTTCTTT. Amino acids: CATQQGAKTEAFF. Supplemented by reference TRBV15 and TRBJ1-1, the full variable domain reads DAMVIQNPRYQVTQFGKPVTLSCSQTLNHNVMYWYQQKSSQAPKLLFHYYDKDFNNEADTPDNFQSRRPNTSFCFLDIRSPGLGDTAMYLCATQQGAKTEAFFGQGTRLTVV.

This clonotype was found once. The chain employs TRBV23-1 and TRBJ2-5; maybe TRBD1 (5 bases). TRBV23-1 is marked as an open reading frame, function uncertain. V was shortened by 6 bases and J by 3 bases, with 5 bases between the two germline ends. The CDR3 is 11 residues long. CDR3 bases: TGCGCCAGCAGGACAGAAGAGACCCAGTACTTC. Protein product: CASRTEETQYF.

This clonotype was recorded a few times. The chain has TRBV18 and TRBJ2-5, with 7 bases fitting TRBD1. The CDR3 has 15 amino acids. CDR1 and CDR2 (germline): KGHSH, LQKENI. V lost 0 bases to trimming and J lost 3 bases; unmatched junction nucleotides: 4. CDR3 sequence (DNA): TGTGCCAGCTCACCACCTTACAGGGGAAAAGAGACCCAGTACTTC. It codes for CASSPPYRGKETQYF.

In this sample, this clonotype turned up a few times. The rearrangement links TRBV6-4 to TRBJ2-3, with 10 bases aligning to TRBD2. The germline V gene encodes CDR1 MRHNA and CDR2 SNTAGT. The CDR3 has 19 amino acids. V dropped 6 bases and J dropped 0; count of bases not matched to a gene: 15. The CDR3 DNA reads TGTGCCAGCAGGCAAAAGCGGACTAGCGGAACGATTAGCACAGATACGCAGTATTTT. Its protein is CASRQKRTSGTISTDTQYF.

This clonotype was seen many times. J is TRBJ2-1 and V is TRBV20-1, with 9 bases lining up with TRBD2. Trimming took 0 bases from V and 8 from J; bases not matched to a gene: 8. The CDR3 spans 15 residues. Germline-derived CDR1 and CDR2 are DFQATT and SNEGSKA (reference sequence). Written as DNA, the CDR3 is TGCAGTGCTAGAGAGAATGCGGGAGGGCCTTATGAGCAGTTCTTC. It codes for CSARENAGGPYEQFF.

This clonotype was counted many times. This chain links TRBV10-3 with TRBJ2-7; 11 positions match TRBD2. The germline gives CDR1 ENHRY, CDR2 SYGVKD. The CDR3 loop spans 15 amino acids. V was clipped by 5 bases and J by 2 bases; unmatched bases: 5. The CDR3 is CAISKGLADPYEQYF. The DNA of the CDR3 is TGTGCCATCAGTAAGGGACTAGCGGATCCCTACGAGCAGTACTTC.

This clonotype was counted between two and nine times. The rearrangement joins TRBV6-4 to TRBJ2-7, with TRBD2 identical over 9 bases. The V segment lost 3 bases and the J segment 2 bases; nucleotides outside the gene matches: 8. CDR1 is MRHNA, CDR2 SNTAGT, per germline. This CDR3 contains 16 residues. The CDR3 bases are TGTGCCAGCAGTGAGCGGGCTAGCGGGGCGCCCTACGAGCAGTACTTC. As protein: CASSERASGAPYEQYF.

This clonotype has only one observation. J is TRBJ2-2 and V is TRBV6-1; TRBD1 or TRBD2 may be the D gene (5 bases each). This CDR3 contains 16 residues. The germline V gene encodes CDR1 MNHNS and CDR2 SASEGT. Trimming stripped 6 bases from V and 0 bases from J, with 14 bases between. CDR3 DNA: TGTGCCAGCAGACGGCGGGTGGGGCCGAACACCGGGGAGCTGTTTTTT. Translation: CASRRRVGPNTGELFF.

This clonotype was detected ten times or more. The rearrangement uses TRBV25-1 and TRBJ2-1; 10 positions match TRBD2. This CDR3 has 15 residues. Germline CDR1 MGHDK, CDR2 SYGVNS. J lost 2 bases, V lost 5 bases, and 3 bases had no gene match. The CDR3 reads CASSSGTSAYNEQFF. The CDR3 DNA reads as TGTGCCAGCAGTTCCGGGACTAGCGCCTACAATGAGCAGTTCTTC.

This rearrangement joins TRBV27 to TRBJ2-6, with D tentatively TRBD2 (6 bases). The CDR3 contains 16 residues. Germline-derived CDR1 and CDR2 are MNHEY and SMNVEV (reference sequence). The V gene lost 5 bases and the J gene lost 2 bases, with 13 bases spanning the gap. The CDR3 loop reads CASSMGRLAGANVLTF. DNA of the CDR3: TGTGCCAGCAGTATGGGCCGACTAGCTGGGGCCAACGTCCTGACTTTC.

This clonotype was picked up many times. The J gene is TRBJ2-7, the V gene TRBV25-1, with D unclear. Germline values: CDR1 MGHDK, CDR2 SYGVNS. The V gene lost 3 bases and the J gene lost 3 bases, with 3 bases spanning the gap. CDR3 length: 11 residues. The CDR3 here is CASSDLYEQYF. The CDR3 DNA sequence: TGTGCCAGCAGTGATCTCTACGAGCAGTACTTC.

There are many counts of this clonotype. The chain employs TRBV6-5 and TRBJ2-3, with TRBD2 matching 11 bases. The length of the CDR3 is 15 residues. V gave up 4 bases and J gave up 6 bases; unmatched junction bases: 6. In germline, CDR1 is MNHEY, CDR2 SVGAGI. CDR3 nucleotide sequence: TGTGCCAGCAGTTTAGCGGGAGGGCTTGTGGATACGCAGTATTTT. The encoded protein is CASSLAGGLVDTQYF.

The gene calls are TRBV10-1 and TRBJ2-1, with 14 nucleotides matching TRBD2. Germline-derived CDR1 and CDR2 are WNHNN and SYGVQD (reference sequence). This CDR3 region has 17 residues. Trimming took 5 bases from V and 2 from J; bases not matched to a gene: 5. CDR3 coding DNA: TGCGCCAGCAGTAGGACTAGCGGGAGGTCCCCCTACAATGAGCAGTTCTTC. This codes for CASSRTSGRSPYNEQFF.

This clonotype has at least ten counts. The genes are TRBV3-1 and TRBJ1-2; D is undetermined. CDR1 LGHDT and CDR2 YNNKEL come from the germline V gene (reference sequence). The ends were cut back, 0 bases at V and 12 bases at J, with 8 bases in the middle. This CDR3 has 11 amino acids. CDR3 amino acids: CASSQDLNHTF. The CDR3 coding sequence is TGTGCCAGCAGCCAAGATTTGAACCACACCTTC.